This TCR beta chain was profiled in a study of beta chain features in type 1 diabetes. V was pared by 4 bases and J by 5 bases, with 16 bases between. The length of the CDR3 is 15 residues. Germline CDR1 and CDR2: MDHEN and SYDVKM. The investigators reverse transcribed all of the isolated RNA, so they sequenced expressed TCRB transcripts. TCRdb's copy holds only in-frame clones and misses some; the assay was immunoSEQ multiplex PCR. The data hold 300,000 to 450,000 clones, with approximately 12% observed a single time. About this clone: Its antigen is still unknown.

Study-level findings and limits: In all four CD4+ subsets, TCRB CDR3 length was significantly, moderately reduced in type 1 diabetes.

The rearrangement joins TRBV28 to TRBJ2-3; D is perhaps TRBD2 (6 bases). The specimen sequenced was naive CD4+ T cells from blood. The sequence was collected from a woman aged 18-30 years with type 1 diabetes. CDR3 loop: CASSYAGRGIDTQYF. CDR3 nucleotides: TGTGCCAGCAGTTATGCCGGGAGAGGGATAGATACGCAGTATTTT.